A selection of T cell receptor beta chains follows, all from one sample in a study of T cells after yellow fever vaccination. TCRdb redid the calling of the 5' RACE reads with MiXCR, one entry per CDR3 protein. In the table there are some 99,000 distinct CDR3 sequences, about 5.8% of which are singletons. Sample: CD8+ T cells sorted from PBMCs, taken 10 days after the yellow fever booster vaccination. These receptors all stem from a man younger than 30 who received the YFV17D yellow fever vaccine. CDR3s include the opening cysteine and the closing phenylalanine or tryptophan. Fields, in order: V gene, clone size, J gene, D gene, CDR3 protein, CDR3 DNA. The D gene is left open where the match is weak. Expanded clones are given a class, and other clones once, few, many or no size at all.

TRBV6-2/TRBV6-3	many	TRBJ2-3	TRBD2	CASTHGLADTDTQYF	TGTGCCAGCACTCACGGGCTAGCGGACACAGATACGCAGTATTTT
TRBV25-1	few	TRBJ2-7	NA	CASSKWGGYSREQYF	TGTGCCAGCAGTAAATGGGGCGGATATTCCCGCGAGCAGTACTTC
TRBV7-6	NA	TRBJ2-3	TRBD2	CASSSRSSGGPDGTQYF	TGTGCCAGCAGCTCACGGTCTAGCGGGGGACCCGACGGTACGCAGTATTTT
TRBV14	NA	TRBJ1-1	TRBD1	CASSPDRGLWTEAFF	TGTGCCAGCAGCCCCGACAGGGGTTTGTGGACTGAAGCTTTCTTT
TRBV5-4	NA	TRBJ1-1	NA	CASSGAGGMNTEAFF	TGTGCCAGCAGCGGGGCGGGTGGTATGAACACTGAAGCTTTCTTT
TRBV4-3	few	TRBJ1-1	NA	CASSQDRFYTEAFF	TGCGCCAGCAGCCAAGACAGGTTCTACACTGAAGCTTTCTTT
TRBV5-4	NA	TRBJ1-6	TRBD1	CASRVGGYYNSPLHF	TGTGCCAGCAGGGTAGGGGGCTACTATAATTCACCCCTCCACTTT
TRBV27	few	TRBJ1-2	TRBD1	CATEDQGVRYTF	TGTGCCACCGAGGATCAGGGGGTGCGCTACACCTTC
TRBV7-8	many	TRBJ2-3	NA	CASSPKEGGTYTDTQYF	TGTGCCAGCAGCCCGAAGGAGGGCGGAACGTACACAGATACGCAGTATTTT
TRBV28	NA	TRBJ2-6	NA	CASSGGVSGANVLTF	TGTGCCAGCAGTGGAGGTGTATCTGGGGCCAACGTCCTGACTTTC
TRBV4-3	few	TRBJ1-5	NA	CASSQDARVRGQPQHF	TGCGCCAGCAGCCAAGATGCCCGGGTTAGAGGTCAGCCCCAGCATTTT
TRBV20-1	few	TRBJ2-1	NA	CSARAGEGEQFF	TGCAGTGCTAGAGCAGGGGAGGGTGAGCAGTTCTTC
TRBV7-9	NA	TRBJ1-2	TRBD1	CASSTTGTANYGYTF	TGTGCCAGCAGCACTACGGGGACAGCCAACTATGGCTACACCTTC
TRBV27	NA	TRBJ1-5	TRBD1	CASSARQGMWQPQHF	TGTGCCAGCAGTGCCCGACAGGGGATGTGGCAGCCCCAGCATTTT
TRBV3-1	NA	TRBJ2-7	NA	CASSQAPPGLASYEQYF	TGTGCCAGCAGCCAGGCCCCCCCGGGACTGGCCTCCTACGAGCAGTACTTC
TRBV27	NA	TRBJ2-1	NA	CASSLTARAYNEQFF	TGTGCCAGCAGTTTAACGGCAAGAGCTTACAATGAGCAGTTCTTC